The clone carrying this TCR beta chain showed up just once. CDR3 length: 15 amino acids. Germline values: CDR1 SGHVS, CDR2 FQNEAQ. The ends lost 5 bases at V and 4 bases at J; junction bases unmatched: 6. These data belong to a study of radiotherapy plus CTLA-4 blockade in lung cancer. TCRdb keeps only in-frame clones here, not all; method: immunoSEQ multiplex PCR. The sample carries tens of thousands of clones, about 90% recorded once. This sample comprised peripheral blood, obtained from a patient treated with radiotherapy plus ipilimumab. The TCR sequence derives from a human donor with non-small cell lung cancer who had a partial response to radiotherapy plus ipilimumab. The chain uses TRBV7-8 and TRBJ1-2, with 11 nucleotides matching TRBD1. CDR3 in amino acids: CASSATGTGGYGYTF. In DNA form, the CDR3 reads TGTGCCAGCAGCGCGACCGGGACAGGGGGCTATGGCTACACCTTC.